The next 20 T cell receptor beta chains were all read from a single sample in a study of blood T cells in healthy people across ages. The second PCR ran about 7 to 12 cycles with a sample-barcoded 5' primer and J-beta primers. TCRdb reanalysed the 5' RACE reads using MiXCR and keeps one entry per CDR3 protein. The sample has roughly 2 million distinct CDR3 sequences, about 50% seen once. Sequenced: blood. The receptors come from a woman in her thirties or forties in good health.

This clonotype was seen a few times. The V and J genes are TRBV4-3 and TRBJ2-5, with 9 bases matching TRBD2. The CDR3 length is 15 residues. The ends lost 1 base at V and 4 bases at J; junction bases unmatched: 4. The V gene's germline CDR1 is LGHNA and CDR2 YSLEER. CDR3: CASSQGTSVAETQYF. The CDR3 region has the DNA TGCGCCAGCAGCCAAGGGACTAGCGTTGCAGAGACCCAGTACTTC.

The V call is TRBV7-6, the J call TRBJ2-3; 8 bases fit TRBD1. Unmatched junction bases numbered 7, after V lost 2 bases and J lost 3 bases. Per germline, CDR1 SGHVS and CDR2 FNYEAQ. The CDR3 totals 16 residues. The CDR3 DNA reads TGTGCCAGCAGCTTATTCCAGGGGGCGCGTACAGATACGCAGTATTTT. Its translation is CASSLFQGARTDTQYF. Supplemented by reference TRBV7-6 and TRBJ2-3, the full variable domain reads GAGVSQSPRYKVTKRGQDVALRCDPISGHVSLYWYRQALGQGPEFLTYFNYEAQQDKSGLPNDRFSAERPEGSISTLTIQRTEQRDSAMYRCASSLFQGARTDTQYFGPGTRLTVL.

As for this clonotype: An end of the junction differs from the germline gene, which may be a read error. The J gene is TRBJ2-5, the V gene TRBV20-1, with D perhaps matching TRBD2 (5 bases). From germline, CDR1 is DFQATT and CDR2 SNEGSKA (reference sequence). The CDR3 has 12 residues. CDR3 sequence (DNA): TGCAGTGCTAGAAACCTAGCAGAGACCCAGAACTTC. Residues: CSARNLAETQNF.

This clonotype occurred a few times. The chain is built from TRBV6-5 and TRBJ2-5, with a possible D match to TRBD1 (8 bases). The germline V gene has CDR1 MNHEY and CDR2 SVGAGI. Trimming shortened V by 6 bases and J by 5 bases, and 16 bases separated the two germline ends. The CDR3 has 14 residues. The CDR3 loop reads CASRPGQGGETQYF. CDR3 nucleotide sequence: TGTGCCAGCAGACCCGGACAGGGAGGGGAGACCCAGTACTTC.

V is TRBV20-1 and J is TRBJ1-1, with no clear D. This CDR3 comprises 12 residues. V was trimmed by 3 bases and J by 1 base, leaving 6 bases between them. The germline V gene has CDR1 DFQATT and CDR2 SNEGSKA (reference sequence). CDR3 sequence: CSASSWNTEAFF. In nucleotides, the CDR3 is TGCAGTGCTAGTAGTTGGAACACTGAAGCTTTCTTT.

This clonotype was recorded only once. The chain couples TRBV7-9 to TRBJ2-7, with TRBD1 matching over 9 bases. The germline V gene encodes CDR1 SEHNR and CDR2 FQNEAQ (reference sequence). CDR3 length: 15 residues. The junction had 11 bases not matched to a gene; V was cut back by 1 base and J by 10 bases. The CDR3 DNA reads TGTGCCAGCAGCTTAGGGGACAGGGCCCAGGAGGCCCAGTACTTC. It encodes CASSLGDRAQEAQYF. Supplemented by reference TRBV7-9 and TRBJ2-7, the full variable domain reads DTGVSQNPRHKITKRGQNVTFRCDPISEHNRLYWYRQTLGQGPEFLTYFQNEAQLEKSRLLSDRFSAERPKGSFSTLEIQRTEQGDSAMYLCASSLGDRAQEAQYFGPGTRLTVT.

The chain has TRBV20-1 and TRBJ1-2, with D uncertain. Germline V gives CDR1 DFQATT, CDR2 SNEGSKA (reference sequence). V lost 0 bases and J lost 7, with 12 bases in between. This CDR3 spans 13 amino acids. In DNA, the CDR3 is TGCAGTGCTAGAGATAAACAGTCTTTTGGCTACACCTTC. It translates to CSARDKQSFGYTF.

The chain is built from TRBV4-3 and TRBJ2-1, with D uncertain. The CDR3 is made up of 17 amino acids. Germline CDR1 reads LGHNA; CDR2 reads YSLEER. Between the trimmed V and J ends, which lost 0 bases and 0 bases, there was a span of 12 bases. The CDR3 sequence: CASSQDAHPSSYNEQFF. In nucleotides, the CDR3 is TGCGCCAGCAGCCAAGATGCCCACCCGAGCTCCTACAATGAGCAGTTCTTC.

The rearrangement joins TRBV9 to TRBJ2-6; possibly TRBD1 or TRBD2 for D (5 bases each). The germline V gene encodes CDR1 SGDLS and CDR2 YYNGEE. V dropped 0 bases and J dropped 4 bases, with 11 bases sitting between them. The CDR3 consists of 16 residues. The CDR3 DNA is TGTGCCAGCAGCGTAGTAGGGGACCCCGGGGCCAACGTCCTGACTTTC. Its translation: CASSVVGDPGANVLTF.

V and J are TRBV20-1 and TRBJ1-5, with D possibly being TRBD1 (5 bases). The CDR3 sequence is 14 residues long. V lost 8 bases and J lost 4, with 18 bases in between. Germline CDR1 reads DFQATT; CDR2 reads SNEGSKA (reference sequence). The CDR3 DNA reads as TGCAGTCAAGTCGGGGCAGGTCGTAATCAGCCCCAGCATTTT. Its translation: CSQVGAGRNQPQHF.

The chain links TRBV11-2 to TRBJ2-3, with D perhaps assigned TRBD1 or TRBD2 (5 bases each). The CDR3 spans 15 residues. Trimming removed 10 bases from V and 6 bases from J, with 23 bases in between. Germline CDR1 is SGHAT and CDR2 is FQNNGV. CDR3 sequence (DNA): TGTGCCACCCCCTTGAATCAGGGAGTTGTGGATACGCAGTATTTT. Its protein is CATPLNQGVVDTQYF.

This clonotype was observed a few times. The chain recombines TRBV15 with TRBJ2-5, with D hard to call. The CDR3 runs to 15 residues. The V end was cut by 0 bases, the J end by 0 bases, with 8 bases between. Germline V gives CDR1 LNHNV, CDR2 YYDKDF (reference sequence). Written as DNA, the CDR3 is TGTGCCACCAGCAGAGATTTGGGCAACCAAGAGACCCAGTACTTC. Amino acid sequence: CATSRDLGNQETQYF. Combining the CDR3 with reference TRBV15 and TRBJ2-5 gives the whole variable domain DAMVIQNPRYQVTQFGKPVTLSCSQTLNHNVMYWYQQKSSQAPKLLFHYYDKDFNNEADTPDNFQSRRPNTSFCFLDIRSPGLGDTAMYLCATSRDLGNQETQYFGPGTRLLVL.

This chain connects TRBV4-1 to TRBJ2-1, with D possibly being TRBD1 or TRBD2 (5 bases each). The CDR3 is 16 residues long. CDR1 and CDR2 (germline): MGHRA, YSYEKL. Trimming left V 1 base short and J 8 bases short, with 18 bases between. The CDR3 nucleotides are TGCGCCAGCAGCCAAGGCCCCAGGGCGGACTGGGATGAGCAGTTCTTC. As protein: CASSQGPRADWDEQFF.

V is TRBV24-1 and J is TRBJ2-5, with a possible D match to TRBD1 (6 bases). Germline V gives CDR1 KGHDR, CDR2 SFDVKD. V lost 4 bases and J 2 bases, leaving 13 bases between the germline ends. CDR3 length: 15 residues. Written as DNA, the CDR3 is TGTGCCACCAGTGAGGGCCGGACAGCGCAAGAGACCCAGTACTTC. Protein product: CATSEGRTAQETQYF.

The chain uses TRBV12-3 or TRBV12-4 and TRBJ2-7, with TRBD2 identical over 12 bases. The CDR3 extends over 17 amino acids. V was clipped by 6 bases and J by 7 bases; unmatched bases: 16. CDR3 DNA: TGTGCCAGCAGCCATACTAGCGGGGGGCTCCGCTACAATGAGCAGTACTTC. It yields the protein CASSHTSGGLRYNEQYF.

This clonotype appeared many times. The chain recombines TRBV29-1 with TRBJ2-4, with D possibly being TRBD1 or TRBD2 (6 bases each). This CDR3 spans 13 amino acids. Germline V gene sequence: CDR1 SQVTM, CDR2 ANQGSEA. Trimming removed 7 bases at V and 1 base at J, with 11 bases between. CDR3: CSARGDAKNIQYF. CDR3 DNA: TGCAGCGCGAGGGGGGACGCCAAAAACATTCAGTACTTC.

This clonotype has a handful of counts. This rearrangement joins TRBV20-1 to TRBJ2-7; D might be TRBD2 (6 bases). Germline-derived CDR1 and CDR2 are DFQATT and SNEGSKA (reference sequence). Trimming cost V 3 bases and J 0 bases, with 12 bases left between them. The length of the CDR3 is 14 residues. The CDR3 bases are TGCAGTGCTAGGGAGGGACGAAGCTCCTACGAGCAGTACTTC. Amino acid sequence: CSAREGRSSYEQYF.

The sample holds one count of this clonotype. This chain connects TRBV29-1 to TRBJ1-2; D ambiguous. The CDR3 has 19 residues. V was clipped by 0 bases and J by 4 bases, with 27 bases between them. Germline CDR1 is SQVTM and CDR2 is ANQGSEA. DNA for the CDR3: TGCAGCGTTGAAGACTACCAAAAGGCCTGGACGGCAAGAGCCTATGGCTACACCTTC. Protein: CSVEDYQKAWTARAYGYTF.

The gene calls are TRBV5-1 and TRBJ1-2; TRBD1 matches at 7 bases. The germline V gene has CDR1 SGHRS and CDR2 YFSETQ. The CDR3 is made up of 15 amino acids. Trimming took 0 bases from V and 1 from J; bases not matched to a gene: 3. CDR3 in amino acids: CASSLVAGGNYGYTF. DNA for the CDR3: TGCGCCAGCAGCTTGGTAGCAGGGGGTAACTATGGCTACACCTTC.

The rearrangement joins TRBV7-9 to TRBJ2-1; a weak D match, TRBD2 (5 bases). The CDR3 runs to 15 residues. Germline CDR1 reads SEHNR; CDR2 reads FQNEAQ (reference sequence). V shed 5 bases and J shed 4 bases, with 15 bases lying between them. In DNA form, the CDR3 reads TGTGCCAGCAGCCCCGCTAGCTTGAGTTACAATGAGCAGTTCTTC. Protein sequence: CASSPASLSYNEQFF.